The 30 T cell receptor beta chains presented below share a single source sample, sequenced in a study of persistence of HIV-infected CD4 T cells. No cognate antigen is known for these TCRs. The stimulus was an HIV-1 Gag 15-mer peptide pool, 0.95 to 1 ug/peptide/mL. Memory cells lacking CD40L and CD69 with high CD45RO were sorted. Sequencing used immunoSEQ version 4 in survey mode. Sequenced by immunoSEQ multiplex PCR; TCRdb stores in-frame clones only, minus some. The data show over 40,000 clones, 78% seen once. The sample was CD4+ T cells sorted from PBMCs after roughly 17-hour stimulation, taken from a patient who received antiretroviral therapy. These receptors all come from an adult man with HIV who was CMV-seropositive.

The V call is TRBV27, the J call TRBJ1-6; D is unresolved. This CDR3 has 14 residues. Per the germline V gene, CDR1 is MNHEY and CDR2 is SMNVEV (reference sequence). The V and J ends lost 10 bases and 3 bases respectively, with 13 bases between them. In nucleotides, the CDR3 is TGTGCCACCTGTTCGCGGGGCTATAATTCACCCCTCCACTTT. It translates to CATCSRGYNSPLHF.

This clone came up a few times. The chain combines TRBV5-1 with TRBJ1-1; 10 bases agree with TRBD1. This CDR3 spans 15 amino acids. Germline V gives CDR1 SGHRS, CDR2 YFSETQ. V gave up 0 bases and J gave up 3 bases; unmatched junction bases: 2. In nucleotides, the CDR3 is TGCGCCAGCAGCTTGGCCGGGACAGGGGACACTGAAGCTTTCTTT. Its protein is CASSLAGTGDTEAFF.

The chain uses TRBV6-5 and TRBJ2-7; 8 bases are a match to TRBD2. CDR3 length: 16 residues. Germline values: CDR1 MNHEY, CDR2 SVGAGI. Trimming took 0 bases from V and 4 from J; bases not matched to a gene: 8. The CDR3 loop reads CASSYSERGLGYEQYF. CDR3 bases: TGTGCCAGCAGTTACTCAGAGCGGGGGCTAGGGTACGAGCAGTACTTC.

Here the CDR3 DNA reads TGTGCCAGCACCCCGGGGGGAAGCTCCTACGAGCAGTACTTC. It is translated as CASTPGGSSYEQYF. The chain is built from TRBV7-6 and TRBJ2-7, with 7 bases fitting TRBD2. The germline gives CDR1 SGHVS, CDR2 FNYEAQ. CDR3 length equals 14 residues. V gave up 7 bases and J gave up 0 bases; unmatched junction bases: 6.

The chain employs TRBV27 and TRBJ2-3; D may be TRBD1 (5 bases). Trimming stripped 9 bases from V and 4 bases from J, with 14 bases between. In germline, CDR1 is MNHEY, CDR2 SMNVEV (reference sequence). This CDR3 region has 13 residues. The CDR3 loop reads CASSIRGSDTQYF. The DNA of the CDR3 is TGTGCCAGTAGCATAAGGGGTTCAGATACGCAGTATTTT.

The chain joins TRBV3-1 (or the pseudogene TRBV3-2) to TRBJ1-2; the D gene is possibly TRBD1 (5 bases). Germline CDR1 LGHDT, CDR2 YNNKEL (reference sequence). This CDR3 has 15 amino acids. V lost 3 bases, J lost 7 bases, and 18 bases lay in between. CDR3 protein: CASSHAGTDLSGYTF. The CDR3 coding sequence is TGTGCCAGCAGCCATGCCGGGACGGATTTATCTGGCTACACCTTC.

Here the CDR3 DNA reads TGTGCCAGCAGTTACAAACAGAACACTGAAGCTTTCTTT. It yields the protein CASSYKQNTEAFF. V gene TRBV6-2 or TRBV6-3 combines with J gene TRBJ1-1; D is unclear. Between the trimmed V and J ends, which lost 2 bases and 1 base, there was a span of 5 bases. Germline V gene lookup returns CDR1 MNHEY and CDR2 SVGEGT. The CDR3 consists of 13 residues.

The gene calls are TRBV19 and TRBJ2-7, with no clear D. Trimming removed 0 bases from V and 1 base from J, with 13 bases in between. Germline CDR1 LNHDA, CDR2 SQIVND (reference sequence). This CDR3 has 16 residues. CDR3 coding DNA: TGTGCCAGTAGTATAGATGCGGCCACTCGGTCCTACGAGCAGTACTTC. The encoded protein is CASSIDAATRSYEQYF.

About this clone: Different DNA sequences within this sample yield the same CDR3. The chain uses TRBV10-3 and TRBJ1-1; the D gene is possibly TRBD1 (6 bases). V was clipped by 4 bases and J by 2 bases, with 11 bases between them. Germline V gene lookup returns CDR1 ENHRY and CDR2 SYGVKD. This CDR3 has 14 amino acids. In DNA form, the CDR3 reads TGTGCCATCAGTGGGGGGCAGCCCAACACTGAAGCTTTCTTT. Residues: CAISGGQPNTEAFF.

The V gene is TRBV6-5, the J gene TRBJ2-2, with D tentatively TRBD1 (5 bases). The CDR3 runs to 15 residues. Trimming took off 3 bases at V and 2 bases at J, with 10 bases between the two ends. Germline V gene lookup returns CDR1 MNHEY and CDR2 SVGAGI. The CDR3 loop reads CASSYGRVNTGELFF. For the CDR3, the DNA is TGTGCCAGCAGTTATGGCAGGGTAAACACCGGGGAGCTGTTTTTT.

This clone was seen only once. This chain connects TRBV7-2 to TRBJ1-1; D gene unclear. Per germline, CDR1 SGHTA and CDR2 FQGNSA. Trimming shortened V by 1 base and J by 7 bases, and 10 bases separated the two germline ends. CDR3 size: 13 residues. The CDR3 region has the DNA TGTGCCAGCAGCTTAGTTCTGCAGCTTGAAGCTTTCTTT. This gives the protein CASSLVLQLEAFF.

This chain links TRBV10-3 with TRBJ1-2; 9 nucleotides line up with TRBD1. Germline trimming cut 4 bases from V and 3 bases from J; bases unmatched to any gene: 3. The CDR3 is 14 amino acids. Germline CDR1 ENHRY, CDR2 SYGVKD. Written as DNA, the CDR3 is TGTGCCATCAGTGCCCGGGACAGGGACTATGGCTACACCTTC. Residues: CAISARDRDYGYTF.

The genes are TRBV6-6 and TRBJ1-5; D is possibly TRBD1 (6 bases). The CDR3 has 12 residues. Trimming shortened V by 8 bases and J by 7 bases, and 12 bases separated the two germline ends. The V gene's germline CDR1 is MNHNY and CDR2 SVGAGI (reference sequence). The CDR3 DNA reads TGTGCCAGCGGCACAGGGAACCAGCCCCAGCATTTT. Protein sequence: CASGTGNQPQHF.

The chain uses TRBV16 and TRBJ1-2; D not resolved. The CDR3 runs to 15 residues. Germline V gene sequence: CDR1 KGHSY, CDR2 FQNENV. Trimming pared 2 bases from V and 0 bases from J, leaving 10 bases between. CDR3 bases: TGTGCCAGCAGCCAAGTCCGATGGTCTAACTATGGCTACACCTTC. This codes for CASSQVRWSNYGYTF.

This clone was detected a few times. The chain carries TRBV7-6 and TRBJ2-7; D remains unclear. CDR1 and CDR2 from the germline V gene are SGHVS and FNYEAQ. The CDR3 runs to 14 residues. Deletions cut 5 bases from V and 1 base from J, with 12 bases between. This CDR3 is CASSPDTVSYEQYF. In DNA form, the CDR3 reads TGTGCCAGCAGCCCCGACACCGTATCCTACGAGCAGTACTTC.

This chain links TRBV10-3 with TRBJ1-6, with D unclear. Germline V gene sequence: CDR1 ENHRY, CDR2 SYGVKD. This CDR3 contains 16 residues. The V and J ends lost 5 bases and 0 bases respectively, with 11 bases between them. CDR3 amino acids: CAISLQSSSYNSPLHF. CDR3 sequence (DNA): TGTGCCATCAGTCTACAGTCTAGCTCCTATAATTCACCCCTCCACTTT.

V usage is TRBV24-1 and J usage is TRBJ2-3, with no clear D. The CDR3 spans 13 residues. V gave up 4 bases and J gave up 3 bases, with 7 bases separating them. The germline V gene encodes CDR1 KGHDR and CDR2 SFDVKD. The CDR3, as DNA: TGTGCCACCAGTGACGGTCAAACAGATACGCAGTATTTT. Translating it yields CATSDGQTDTQYF.

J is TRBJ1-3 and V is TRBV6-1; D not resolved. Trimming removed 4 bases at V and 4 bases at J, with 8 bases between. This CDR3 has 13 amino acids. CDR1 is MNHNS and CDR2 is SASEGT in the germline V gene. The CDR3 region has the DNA TGTGCCAGCAGTGCCGACAAAGGAAACACCATATATTTT. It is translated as CASSADKGNTIYF.

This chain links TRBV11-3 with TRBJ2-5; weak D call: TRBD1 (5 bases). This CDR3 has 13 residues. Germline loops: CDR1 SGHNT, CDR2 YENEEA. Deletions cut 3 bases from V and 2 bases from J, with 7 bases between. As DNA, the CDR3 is TGTGCCAGCAGCTTCCAGGGACAAGAGACCCAGTACTTC. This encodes CASSFQGQETQYF.

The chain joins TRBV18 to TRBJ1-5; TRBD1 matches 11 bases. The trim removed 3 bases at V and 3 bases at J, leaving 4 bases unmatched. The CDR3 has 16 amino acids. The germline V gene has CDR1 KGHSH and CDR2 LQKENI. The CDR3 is CASSPWDRGNNQPQHF. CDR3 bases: TGTGCCAGCTCACCCTGGGACAGGGGGAACAATCAGCCCCAGCATTTT.

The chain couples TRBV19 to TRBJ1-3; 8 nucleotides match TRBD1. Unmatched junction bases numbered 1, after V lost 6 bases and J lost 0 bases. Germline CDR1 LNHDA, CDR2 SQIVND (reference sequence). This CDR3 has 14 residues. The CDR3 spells CASSTGGSGNTIYF. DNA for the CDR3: TGTGCCAGTAGCACAGGGGGCTCTGGAAACACCATATATTTT. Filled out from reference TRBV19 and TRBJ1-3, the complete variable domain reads DGGITQSPKYLFRKEGQNVTLSCEQNLNHDAMYWYRQDPGQGLRLIYYSQIVNDFQKGDIAEGYSVSREKKESFPLTVTSAQKNPTAFYLCASSTGGSGNTIYFGEGSWLTVV.

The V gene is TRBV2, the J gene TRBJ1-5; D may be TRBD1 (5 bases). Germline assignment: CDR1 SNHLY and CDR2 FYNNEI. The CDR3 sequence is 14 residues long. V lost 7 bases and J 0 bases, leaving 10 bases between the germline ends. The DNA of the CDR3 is TGTGCCAGCACCCCAGGACATAGCAATCAGCCCCAGCATTTT. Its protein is CASTPGHSNQPQHF.

CDR3 bases: TGTGCCTGGAGTCCAGGAGGAGGGCAGCCGGGCAAGACCCAGTACTTC. This encodes CAWSPGGGQPGKTQYF. J is TRBJ2-5 and V is TRBV30; a weak D match, TRBD2 (6 bases). The CDR3 is 16 residues long. The V gene lost 2 bases and the J gene lost 6 bases, with 22 bases spanning the gap. CDR1 is GTSNPN and CDR2 is SVGIG in the germline V gene (reference sequence).

The CDR3 spells CASSPSSGRRNTGELFF. The CDR3 DNA is TGTGCCAGCAGCCCCTCCAGCGGGAGGCGGAACACCGGGGAGCTGTTTTTT. The chain employs TRBV7-8 and TRBJ2-2, with 9 bases fitting TRBD2. Germline trimming cut 5 bases from V and 1 base from J; bases unmatched to any gene: 8. This CDR3 has 17 amino acids. Germline V lookup: CDR1 SGHVS, CDR2 FQNEAQ. The full variable domain, with the rest looked up from reference TRBV7-8 and TRBJ2-2, is GAGVSQSPRYKVAKRGQDVALRCDPISGHVSLFWYQQALGQGPEFLTYFQNEAQLDKSGLPSDRFFAERPEGSVSTLKIQRTQQEDSAVYLCASSPSSGRRNTGELFFGEGSRLTVL.

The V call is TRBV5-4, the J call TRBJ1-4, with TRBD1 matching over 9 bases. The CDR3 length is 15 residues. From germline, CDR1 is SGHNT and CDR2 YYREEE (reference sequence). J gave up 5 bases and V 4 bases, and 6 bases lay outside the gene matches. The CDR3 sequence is CASSARQGGNEKLFF. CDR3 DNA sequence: TGTGCCAGCAGCGCGCGACAGGGGGGCAATGAAAAACTGTTTTTT.

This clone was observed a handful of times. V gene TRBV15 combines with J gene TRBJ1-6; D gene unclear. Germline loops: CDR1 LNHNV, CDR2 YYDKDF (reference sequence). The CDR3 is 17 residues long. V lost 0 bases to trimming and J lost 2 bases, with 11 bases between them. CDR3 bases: TGTGCCACCAGCAGAGATTCGGAGCGTACCTATAATTCACCCCTCCACTTT. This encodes CATSRDSERTYNSPLHF.

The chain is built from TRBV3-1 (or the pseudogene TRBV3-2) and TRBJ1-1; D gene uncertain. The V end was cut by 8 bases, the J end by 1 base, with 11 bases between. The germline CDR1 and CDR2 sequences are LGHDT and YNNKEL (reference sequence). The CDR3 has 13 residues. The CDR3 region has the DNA TGTGCCAGCCAGTCCACGGGGAACACTGAAGCTTTCTTT. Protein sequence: CASQSTGNTEAFF.

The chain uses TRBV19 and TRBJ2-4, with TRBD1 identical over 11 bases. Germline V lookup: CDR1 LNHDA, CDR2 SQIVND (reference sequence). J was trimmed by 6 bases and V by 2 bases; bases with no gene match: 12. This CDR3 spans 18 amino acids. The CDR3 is CASSIRMGGQGAGNIQYF. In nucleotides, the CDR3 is TGTGCCAGTAGTATACGCATGGGAGGACAGGGGGCGGGAAACATTCAGTACTTC.

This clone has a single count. In DNA form, the CDR3 reads TGTGCCAGCAGTTACGGACGGAGCAATCAGCCCCAGCATTTT. Amino acids: CASSYGRSNQPQHF. V gene TRBV6-5 combines with J gene TRBJ1-5; D is undetermined. The CDR3 loop spans 14 amino acids. The V gene's germline CDR1 is MNHEY and CDR2 SVGAGI. Trimming removed 2 bases from V and 1 base from J, with 6 bases in between.

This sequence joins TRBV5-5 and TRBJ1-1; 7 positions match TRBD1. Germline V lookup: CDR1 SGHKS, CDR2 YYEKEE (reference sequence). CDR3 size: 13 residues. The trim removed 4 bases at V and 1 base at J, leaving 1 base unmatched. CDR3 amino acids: CASSRDRNTEAFF. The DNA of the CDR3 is TGTGCCAGCAGCCGGGACAGGAACACTGAAGCTTTCTTT. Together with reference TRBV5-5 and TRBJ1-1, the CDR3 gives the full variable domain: DAGVTQSPTHLIKTRGQQVTLRCSPISGHKSVSWYQQVLGQGPQFIFQYYEKEERGRGNFPDRFSARQFPNYSSELNVNALLLGDSALYLCASSRDRNTEAFFGQGTRLTVV.